Presented here are 6 T cell receptor beta chains from one specimen sequenced in a study of T cell responses to AZD1222 COVID-19 vaccine. Repertoires were generated with immunoSEQ multiplex PCR, while TCRdb's copy carries only in-frame clones and drops some. Counted here are fewer than 150,000 clones, approximately 87% occurring once; the ten biggest clones make up 1.5% to 2%. The sample here was peripheral blood, taken 28 days after the second AZD1222 dose. All receptors derive from an adult who received the AZD1222 COVID-19 vaccine.

Notes on this clone: One end of the junction is discordant with germline, which a read error may explain. The chain recombines TRBV6-5 with TRBJ2-4; TRBD2 matches at 12 bases. Germline CDR1 MNHEY, CDR2 SVGAGI. The CDR3 contains 10 residues. The CDR3 DNA is TGTGCCAGCAGTTCGGGGACTAGCGGGTTC. This translates into CASSSGTSGF.

This clone appeared a single time. This rearrangement joins TRBV3-1 (or the pseudogene TRBV3-2) to TRBJ2-7, with 11 bases matching TRBD2. J gave up 3 bases and V 7 bases, and 8 bases lay outside the gene matches. Germline V gene lookup returns CDR1 LGHDT and CDR2 YNNKEL (reference sequence). The CDR3 has 15 amino acids. CDR3 loop: CASNRILAGDYEQYF. The CDR3 DNA sequence: TGTGCCAGCAACCGGATACTAGCGGGAGACTACGAGCAGTACTTC.

This clone was counted once. The rearrangement joins TRBV7-9 to TRBJ1-1; D unclear. Deletions cut 5 bases from V and 2 bases from J, with 15 bases between. Germline CDR1 and CDR2: SEHNR and FQNEAQ (reference sequence). The CDR3 runs 15 residues. DNA for the CDR3: TGTGCCAGCAGCACGCAGCGAAACACCAACACTGAAGCTTTCTTT. Translated: CASSTQRNTNTEAFF.

This clone was found once. The chain has TRBV2 and TRBJ2-1; D possibly corresponds to TRBD2 (6 bases). V shed 4 bases and J shed 6 bases, with 13 bases lying between them. Per the germline V gene, CDR1 is SNHLY and CDR2 is FYNNEI. This CDR3 contains 14 residues. The CDR3 DNA is TGTGCCAGCAGTGTGGGGACTCTTAGCAATGAGCAGTTCTTC. Its protein product is CASSVGTLSNEQFF. Combining the CDR3 with reference TRBV2 and TRBJ2-1 gives the whole variable domain EPEVTQTPSHQVTQMGQEVILRCVPISNHLYFYWYRQILGQKVEFLVSFYNNEISEKSEIFDDQFSVERPDGSNFTLKIRSTKLEDSAMYFCASSVGTLSNEQFFGPGTRLTVL.

A remark on this clone: This CDR3 is also generated by other DNA sequences in the sample. The V gene is TRBV14, the J gene TRBJ2-2; D unclear. The CDR3 has 13 amino acids. V was pared by 3 bases and J by 7 bases, with 9 bases between. Germline V gives CDR1 SGHDN, CDR2 FVKESK. CDR3 bases: TGTGCCAGCAGCCAGGTGGTCCACGGGGAGCTGTTTTTT. Its translation: CASSQVVHGELFF. The complete variable domain, with remaining parts taken from reference TRBV14 and TRBJ2-2, reads EAGVTQFPSHSVIEKGQTVTLRCDPISGHDNLYWYRRVMGKEIKFLLHFVKESKQDESGMPNNRFLAERTGGTYSTLKVQPAELEDSGVYFCASSQVVHGELFFGEGSRLTVL.

The rearrangement links TRBV30 to TRBJ1-1; the D is unclear. This CDR3 contains 13 residues. Germline-derived CDR1 and CDR2 are GTSNPN and SVGIG (reference sequence). V lost 4 bases to trimming and J lost 1 base, with 10 bases between them. CDR3 bases: TGTGCCTGGACTAGATGGGAGAACACTGAAGCTTTCTTT. Translating gives CAWTRWENTEAFF.